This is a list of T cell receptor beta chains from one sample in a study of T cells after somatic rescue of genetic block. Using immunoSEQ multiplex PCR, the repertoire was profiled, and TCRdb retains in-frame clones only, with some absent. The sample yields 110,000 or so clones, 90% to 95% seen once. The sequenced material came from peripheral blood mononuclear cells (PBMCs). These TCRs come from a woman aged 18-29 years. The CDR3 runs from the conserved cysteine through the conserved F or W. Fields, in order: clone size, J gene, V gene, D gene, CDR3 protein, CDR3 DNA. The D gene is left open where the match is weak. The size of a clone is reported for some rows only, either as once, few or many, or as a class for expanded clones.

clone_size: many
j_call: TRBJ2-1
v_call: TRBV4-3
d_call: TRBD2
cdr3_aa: CASSRTSGDYNEQFF
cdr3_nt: TGCGCCAGCAGCCGGACTAGCGGAGATTACAATGAGCAGTTCTTC

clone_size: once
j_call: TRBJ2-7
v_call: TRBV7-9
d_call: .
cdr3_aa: CASSLLGGQGHYEQYF
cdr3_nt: TGTGCCAGCAGCCTCCTTGGCGGGCAGGGCCACTACGAGCAGTACTTC

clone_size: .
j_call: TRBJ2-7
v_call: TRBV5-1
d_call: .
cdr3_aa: CASSLSPGDEQYF
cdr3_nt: TGCGCCAGCAGCTTATCGCCGGGGGACGAGCAGTACTTC

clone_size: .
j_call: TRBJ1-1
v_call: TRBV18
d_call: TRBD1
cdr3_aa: CASSGQGLNTEAFF
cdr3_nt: TGTGCCAGCTCAGGACAGGGCCTGAACACTGAAGCTTTCTTT

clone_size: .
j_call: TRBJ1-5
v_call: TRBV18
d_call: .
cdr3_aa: CASSRVGQPQHF
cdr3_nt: TGTGCCAGCTCTCGAGTAGGACAGCCCCAGCATTTT

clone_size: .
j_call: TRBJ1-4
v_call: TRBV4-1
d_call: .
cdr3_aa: CASSQDPATNEKLFF
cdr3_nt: TGCGCCAGCAGCCAAGATCCCGCAACTAATGAAAAACTGTTTTTT

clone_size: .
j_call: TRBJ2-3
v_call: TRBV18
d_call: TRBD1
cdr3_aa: CASLTGVRTDTQYF
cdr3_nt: TGTGCCAGCCTGACAGGGGTCCGCACAGATACGCAGTATTTT

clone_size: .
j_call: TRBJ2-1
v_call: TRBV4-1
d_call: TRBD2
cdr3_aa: CASSTRTSGANNEQFF
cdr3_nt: TGCGCCAGCAGCACTCGGACTAGCGGAGCTAACAATGAGCAGTTCTTC

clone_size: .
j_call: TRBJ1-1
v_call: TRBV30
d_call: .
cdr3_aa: CAWGFRAFGTEAFF
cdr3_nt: TGTGCCTGGGGCTTCAGGGCTTTTGGCACTGAAGCTTTCTTT

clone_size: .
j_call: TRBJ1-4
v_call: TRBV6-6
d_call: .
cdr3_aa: CASSYVTTANEKLFF
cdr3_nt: TGTGCCAGCAGTTACGTCACAACAGCTAATGAAAAACTGTTTTTT

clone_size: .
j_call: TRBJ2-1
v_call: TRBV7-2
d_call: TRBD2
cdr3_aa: CASTPTSGYNEQFF
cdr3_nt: TGTGCCAGCACCCCGACTAGCGGGTACAATGAGCAGTTCTTC

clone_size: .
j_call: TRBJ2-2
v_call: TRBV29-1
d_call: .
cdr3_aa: CSVSPNTGELFF
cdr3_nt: TGCAGCGTCTCTCCGAACACCGGGGAGCTGTTTTTT

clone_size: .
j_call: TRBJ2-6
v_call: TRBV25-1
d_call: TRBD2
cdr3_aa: CASSESRGDAGANVLTF
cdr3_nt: TGTGCCAGCAGTGAATCTCGGGGGGACGCTGGGGCCAACGTCCTGACTTTC

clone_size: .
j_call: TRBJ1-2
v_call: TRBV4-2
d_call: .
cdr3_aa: CASSRMGDANTDGYTF
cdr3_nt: TGTGCCAGCAGCCGTATGGGGGACGCCAATACGGATGGCTACACCTTC

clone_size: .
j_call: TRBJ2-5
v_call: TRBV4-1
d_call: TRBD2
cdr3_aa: CASSLSPDGRETQYF
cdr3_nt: TGCGCCAGCAGCCTCAGCCCGGACGGGAGGGAGACCCAGTACTTC

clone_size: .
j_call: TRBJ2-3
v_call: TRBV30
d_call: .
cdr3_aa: CAWSTGTTSTDTQYF
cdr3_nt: TGTGCCTGGAGTACAGGTACTACTAGCACAGATACGCAGTATTTT

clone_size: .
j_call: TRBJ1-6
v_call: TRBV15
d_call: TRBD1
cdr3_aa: CATRVTGLYNSPLHF
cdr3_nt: TGTGCCACCAGGGTGACAGGGCTATATAATTCACCCCTCCACTTT

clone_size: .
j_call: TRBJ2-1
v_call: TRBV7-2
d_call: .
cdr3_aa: CASSLAGGPDEQFF
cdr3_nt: TGTGCCAGCAGCTTAGCGGGGGGCCCTGATGAGCAGTTCTTC

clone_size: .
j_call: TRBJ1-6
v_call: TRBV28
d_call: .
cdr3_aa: CASSSPSGPTPLHF
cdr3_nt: TGTGCCAGCAGTTCCCCGTCAGGGCCCACACCCCTCCACTTT

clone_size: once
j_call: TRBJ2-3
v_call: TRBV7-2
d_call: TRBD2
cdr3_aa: CASSRKREHSTDTQYF
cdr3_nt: TGTGCCAGCAGCAGAAAGCGGGAGCATAGCACAGATACGCAGTATTTT